This T cell receptor (beta chain) is from a study of cytomegalovirus exposure and HLA in healthy donors. The PCR ran on 60 Vbeta and 13 Jbeta primers. Here immunoSEQ multiplex PCR was the method, and the copy in TCRdb shows in-frame clones only, minus some. The sample includes approximately 170,000 clones, 68% of them seen just once. This clone was picked up one time. V was pared by 3 bases and J by 7 bases, with 7 bases between. The CDR3 totals 13 residues. The germline V gene encodes CDR1 LNHDA and CDR2 SQIVND (reference sequence). Sequencing input: PBMCs. The TCR sequence derives from a man over 45 in good health and CMV-seronegative. The chain uses TRBV19 and TRBJ1-6; no clear D gene. The CDR3 nucleotides are TGTGCCAGTAGTATGGTACGGAATTCACCCCTCCACTTT. It codes for CASSMVRNSPLHF.